A selection of T cell receptor beta chains follows, all from one sample in a study of cytomegalovirus exposure and HLA in healthy donors. Libraries were prepared by immunoSEQ multiplex PCR; TCRdb keeps only in-frame clonotypes and omits some of them. Here the sample spans some 190,000 clones, roughly 81% being singletons. The sequenced sample was PBMCs. The receptors were gathered from a woman aged 25 to 39 in good health and CMV-seropositive. Both conserved end residues are part of each CDR3. Fields, in order: clone size, V gene, D gene, J gene, CDR3 protein, CDR3 DNA. D genes are given only for firm matches. Clone sizes are given selectively: once, few, many, or a class where the clone is expanded.

abundance: .; v_gene: TRBV11-2; d_gene: TRBD1; j_gene: TRBJ1-6; CDR3aa: CASSLPRDRAIFNSPLHF; CDR3nt: TGTGCCAGCAGCTTGCCTCGGGACAGGGCTATCTTCAATTCACCCCTCCACTTT
abundance: .; v_gene: TRBV27; d_gene: TRBD1; j_gene: TRBJ1-2; CDR3aa: CASSLGGTVDGYTF; CDR3nt: TGTGCCAGCAGTTTAGGTGGGACAGTTGATGGCTACACCTTC
abundance: .; v_gene: TRBV27; d_gene: .; j_gene: TRBJ2-3; CDR3aa: CASSFSLTGQTTGTDTQYF; CDR3nt: TGTGCCAGCAGTTTCTCCCTGACAGGACAGACCACGGGCACAGATACGCAGTATTTT
abundance: .; v_gene: TRBV19; d_gene: TRBD1; j_gene: TRBJ2-3; CDR3aa: CASTGDRVTDTQYF; CDR3nt: TGTGCCAGTACCGGGGACAGGGTAACAGATACGCAGTATTTT
abundance: .; v_gene: TRBV25-1; d_gene: .; j_gene: TRBJ2-1; CDR3aa: CASSMQYNEQFF; CDR3nt: TGTGCCAGCAGTATGCAGTACAATGAGCAGTTCTTC
abundance: .; v_gene: TRBV27; d_gene: .; j_gene: TRBJ2-1; CDR3aa: CASSHRPGEQFF; CDR3nt: TGTGCCAGCAGTCACAGACCAGGCGAGCAGTTCTTC
abundance: .; v_gene: TRBV19; d_gene: TRBD2; j_gene: TRBJ2-3; CDR3aa: CASSMELAGGGDTDTQYF; CDR3nt: TGTGCCAGTAGTATGGAACTAGCGGGAGGTGGAGACACAGATACGCAGTATTTT
abundance: few; v_gene: TRBV29-1; d_gene: .; j_gene: TRBJ1-1; CDR3aa: CSVPQGRIPPEAFF; CDR3nt: TGCAGCGTTCCCCAGGGGCGTATTCCGCCTGAAGCTTTCTTT
abundance: few; v_gene: TRBV11-2; d_gene: .; j_gene: TRBJ1-2; CDR3aa: CASSLGAGYGYTF; CDR3nt: TGTGCCAGCAGCTTAGGGGCGGGGTATGGCTACACCTTC
abundance: .; v_gene: TRBV20-1; d_gene: .; j_gene: TRBJ1-2; CDR3aa: CSARGLVGYTF; CDR3nt: TGCAGTGCTCGAGGACTGGTGGGCTACACCTTC
abundance: .; v_gene: TRBV10-3; d_gene: TRBD1; j_gene: TRBJ1-1; CDR3aa: CAIATGGDGGTEAFF; CDR3nt: TGTGCCATCGCGACAGGGGGCGATGGGGGCACTGAAGCTTTCTTT
abundance: .; v_gene: TRBV6-4; d_gene: TRBD2; j_gene: TRBJ2-1; CDR3aa: CASSYSGTSDYSEQFF; CDR3nt: TGTGCCAGCTCGTATTCCGGGACTAGCGACTACAGTGAGCAGTTCTTC
abundance: .; v_gene: TRBV19; d_gene: .; j_gene: TRBJ1-3; CDR3aa: CASVQPEAGNTIYF; CDR3nt: TGTGCCAGTGTTCAGCCCGAGGCTGGAAACACCATATATTTT
abundance: .; v_gene: TRBV7-2; d_gene: .; j_gene: TRBJ2-3; CDR3aa: CASSLQPTSTDTQYF; CDR3nt: TGTGCCAGCAGCCTACAGCCAACTAGCACAGATACGCAGTATTTT
abundance: .; v_gene: TRBV6-6; d_gene: .; j_gene: TRBJ2-3; CDR3aa: CASSRQNTQYF; CDR3nt: TGTGCCAGCAGTCGACAGAATACGCAGTATTTT
abundance: .; v_gene: TRBV7-9; d_gene: TRBD1; j_gene: TRBJ1-4; CDR3aa: CASSLAQGEVEKLFF; CDR3nt: TGTGCCAGCAGCTTAGCCCAGGGGGAAGTCGAAAAACTGTTTTTT
abundance: few; v_gene: TRBV7-2; d_gene: TRBD1; j_gene: TRBJ2-1; CDR3aa: CASSPQSRQGSKFF; CDR3nt: TGTGCCAGCAGTCCCCAATCGAGACAGGGGTCTAAGTTCTTC
abundance: .; v_gene: TRBV2; d_gene: .; j_gene: TRBJ2-4; CDR3aa: CATRETVAKNIQYF; CDR3nt: TGTGCCACCCGGGAAACGGTAGCCAAAAACATTCAGTACTTC
abundance: once; v_gene: TRBV5-6; d_gene: .; j_gene: TRBJ1-6; CDR3aa: CASSRGFGEGSPLHF; CDR3nt: TGTGCCAGCAGCCGGGGGTTCGGGGAAGGTTCACCCCTCCACTTT
abundance: .; v_gene: TRBV30; d_gene: TRBD1; j_gene: TRBJ1-5; CDR3aa: CAWMGGQGNQPQHF; CDR3nt: TGTGCCTGGATGGGGGGACAGGGGAATCAGCCCCAGCATTTT
abundance: few; v_gene: TRBV30; d_gene: .; j_gene: TRBJ2-3; CDR3aa: CAWSLRQDTQYF; CDR3nt: TGTGCCTGGAGTCTAAGACAAGATACGCAGTATTTT
abundance: .; v_gene: TRBV7-8; d_gene: TRBD1; j_gene: TRBJ1-4; CDR3aa: CASSGRQGGEKLFF; CDR3nt: TGTGCCAGCAGCGGAAGACAGGGCGGCGAAAAACTGTTTTTT
abundance: .; v_gene: TRBV7-2; d_gene: .; j_gene: TRBJ1-1; CDR3aa: CASSLVTYTEAFF; CDR3nt: TGTGCCAGCAGCTTGGTGACATACACTGAAGCTTTCTTT
abundance: .; v_gene: TRBV28; d_gene: TRBD1; j_gene: TRBJ2-3; CDR3aa: CASSLGQTDTQYF; CDR3nt: TGTGCCAGCAGTTTGGGACAGACAGATACGCAGTATTTT
abundance: few; v_gene: TRBV15; d_gene: .; j_gene: TRBJ1-2; CDR3aa: CATSGLDTYGYTF; CDR3nt: TGTGCCACCAGCGGGTTAGACACCTATGGCTACACCTTC
abundance: .; v_gene: TRBV7-9; d_gene: .; j_gene: TRBJ1-1; CDR3aa: CSSTSGFTEAFF; CDR3nt: TGTTCCAGCACCTCAGGGTTCACTGAAGCTTTCTTT
abundance: .; v_gene: TRBV6-5; d_gene: TRBD1; j_gene: TRBJ1-1; CDR3aa: CAGSYSGTDTEAFF; CDR3nt: TGTGCCGGCAGTTACTCGGGGACAGACACTGAAGCTTTCTTT
abundance: .; v_gene: TRBV30; d_gene: TRBD1; j_gene: TRBJ1-4; CDR3aa: CAWSTPGQGLWEKLFF; CDR3nt: TGTGCCTGGAGTACCCCGGGACAGGGGCTTTGGGAAAAACTGTTTTTT
abundance: once; v_gene: TRBV28; d_gene: .; j_gene: TRBJ2-6; CDR3aa: CASGPRQRGRANVLTF; CDR3nt: TGTGCCAGCGGACCCCGACAGCGAGGAAGGGCCAACGTCCTGACTTTC
abundance: .; v_gene: TRBV7-3; d_gene: TRBD2; j_gene: TRBJ2-5; CDR3aa: CASSLGTSGGAGETQYF; CDR3nt: TGTGCCAGCAGCTTAGGGACTAGCGGGGGGGCCGGGGAGACCCAGTACTTC
abundance: once; v_gene: TRBV7-2; d_gene: TRBD2; j_gene: TRBJ2-7; CDR3aa: CASSSSGSLAYEQYF; CDR3nt: TGTGCCAGCAGCTCTAGCGGGAGTCTGGCCTACGAGCAGTACTTC
abundance: once; v_gene: TRBV5-1; d_gene: TRBD2; j_gene: TRBJ2-5; CDR3aa: CASSFQPTSGRETQYF; CDR3nt: TGCGCCAGCAGCTTCCAACCGACTAGCGGGAGAGAGACCCAGTACTTC
abundance: .; v_gene: TRBV27; d_gene: TRBD1; j_gene: TRBJ1-5; CDR3aa: CASSLAGGVDQPQHF; CDR3nt: TGTGCCAGCAGTTTGGCAGGGGGCGTGGATCAGCCCCAGCATTTT
abundance: .; v_gene: TRBV5-1; d_gene: TRBD1; j_gene: TRBJ1-5; CDR3aa: CASSLPTGVNQPQHF; CDR3nt: TGCGCCAGCAGCCTTCCCACAGGGGTCAATCAGCCCCAGCATTTT
abundance: .; v_gene: TRBV29-1; d_gene: .; j_gene: TRBJ1-2; CDR3aa: CSAPNYNYGYTF; CDR3nt: TGCAGCGCCCCGAACTATAACTATGGCTACACCTTC
abundance: .; v_gene: TRBV7-2; d_gene: .; j_gene: TRBJ2-5; CDR3aa: CASSLDGSAETQYF; CDR3nt: TGTGCCAGCAGCTTAGACGGGTCGGCGGAGACCCAGTACTTC
abundance: few; v_gene: TRBV5-1; d_gene: .; j_gene: TRBJ1-1; CDR3aa: CASSLAGNTEAFF; CDR3nt: TGCGCCAGCAGCTTGGCGGGAAACACTGAAGCTTTCTTT
abundance: .; v_gene: TRBV10-3; d_gene: TRBD1; j_gene: TRBJ1-2; CDR3aa: CAISSGTGEPNYGYTF; CDR3nt: TGTGCCATTAGTTCCGGGACAGGGGAACCCAACTATGGCTACACCTTC
abundance: .; v_gene: TRBV4-2; d_gene: .; j_gene: TRBJ1-5; CDR3aa: CASSQDGASDQPQHF; CDR3nt: TGTGCCAGCAGCCAAGATGGGGCGAGCGATCAGCCCCAGCATTTT
abundance: .; v_gene: TRBV7-2; d_gene: TRBD2; j_gene: TRBJ2-3; CDR3aa: CASSSLAGGWDTQYF; CDR3nt: TGTGCCAGCAGCTCTCTAGCGGGGGGATGGGATACGCAGTATTTT
abundance: .; v_gene: TRBV19; d_gene: TRBD1; j_gene: TRBJ1-1; CDR3aa: CASRGQWDRGHAFF; CDR3nt: TGTGCCAGTAGGGGCCAATGGGACAGGGGGCACGCTTTCTTT
abundance: .; v_gene: TRBV9; d_gene: TRBD2; j_gene: TRBJ2-1; CDR3aa: CASSVAPAGGPLNEQFF; CDR3nt: TGTGCCAGCAGCGTAGCTCCAGCGGGAGGGCCCTTGAATGAGCAGTTCTTC
abundance: once; v_gene: TRBV7-2; d_gene: .; j_gene: TRBJ2-7; CDR3aa: CASSLGRGTYEQYF; CDR3nt: TGTGCCAGCAGCTTAGGGAGGGGCACCTACGAGCAGTACTTC
abundance: .; v_gene: TRBV28; d_gene: .; j_gene: TRBJ1-6; CDR3aa: CASSRGAYNSPLHF; CDR3nt: TGTGCCAGCAGTCGGGGGGCCTATAATTCACCCCTCCACTTT
abundance: .; v_gene: TRBV18; d_gene: TRBD2; j_gene: TRBJ2-4; CDR3aa: CASSPLGRTSAKNIQYF; CDR3nt: TGTGCCAGCTCACCCCTCGGGAGGACCTCGGCCAAAAACATTCAGTACTTC
abundance: .; v_gene: TRBV7-2; d_gene: TRBD2; j_gene: TRBJ2-5; CDR3aa: CASSYSGRLAETQYF; CDR3nt: TGTGCCAGCAGCTATAGCGGGAGGTTAGCAGAGACCCAGTACTTC
abundance: .; v_gene: TRBV19; d_gene: .; j_gene: TRBJ2-7; CDR3aa: CASSVEQSRFYEQYF; CDR3nt: TGTGCCAGTAGTGTCGAACAAAGTCGATTCTACGAGCAGTACTTC
abundance: .; v_gene: TRBV7-3; d_gene: TRBD2; j_gene: TRBJ2-1; CDR3aa: CASSLGTSGSNEQFF; CDR3nt: TGTGCCAGCAGCTTAGGGACTAGCGGGAGCAATGAGCAGTTCTTC